The 15 T cell receptor beta chains in this list originate from one sample, sequenced in a study of Ad26.COV2.S vaccination and SARS-CoV-2 variants. Assay: immunoSEQ multiplex PCR; the TCRdb copy retains only in-frame clones and omits some. The table has 380,000 or so clones, approximately 86% seen once. Treatment denoted: some 20 received Ad26.COV2.S at low or high dose, single or two shots; about 5 received placebo; per-sample allocation not given. Sampling took place 63 days after the first vaccine or placebo injection. This specimen was peripheral blood, taken in a trial of Ad26.COV2.S vaccine versus placebo. The receptor source for this set is a person aged 18 to 59 who received the Ad26.COV2.S COVID-19 vaccine or a placebo.

The rearrangement links TRBV15 to TRBJ2-1; 11 bases agree with TRBD2. Per germline, CDR1 LNHNV and CDR2 YYDKDF (reference sequence). This CDR3 comprises 16 residues. V dropped 5 bases and J dropped 3; count of bases not matched to a gene: 6. As DNA, the CDR3 is TGTGCCACCAGCCCGGGACTAGCGGACCACTACAATGAGCAGTTCTTC. Amino acids: CATSPGLADHYNEQFF.

This clone was recorded a few times. This sequence joins TRBV2 and TRBJ2-7; 9 bases align to TRBD2. Per the germline V gene, CDR1 is SNHLY and CDR2 is FYNNEI. The CDR3 extends over 14 amino acids. Germline trimming cut 7 bases from V and 4 bases from J; bases unmatched to any gene: 8. CDR3 in amino acids: CASMGLAGRYEQYF. Written as DNA, the CDR3 is TGTGCCAGCATGGGGCTAGCGGGGAGGTACGAGCAGTACTTC.

The rearrangement uses TRBV5-1 and TRBJ2-1; 7 nucleotides match TRBD1. CDR1 and CDR2 from the germline V gene are SGHRS and YFSETQ. CDR3 length: 13 residues. J was trimmed by 4 bases and V by 3 bases; bases with no gene match: 1. The CDR3 DNA is TGCGCCAGCAGCTGGGACAGTTACAATGAGCAGTTCTTC. Residues: CASSWDSYNEQFF.

The J gene is TRBJ1-3, the V gene TRBV27; D might be TRBD1 (6 bases). V dropped 1 base and J dropped 4 bases, with 11 bases sitting between them. The CDR3 sequence is 15 residues long. CDR1 and CDR2 (germline): MNHEY, SMNVEV (reference sequence). The CDR3: CASSLFTGPGNTIYF. The CDR3 DNA reads as TGTGCCAGCAGTTTATTTACAGGGCCCGGAAACACCATATATTTT.

The rearrangement uses TRBV9 and TRBJ2-3; no clear D gene. The CDR3 length is 13 residues. CDR1 is SGDLS, CDR2 YYNGEE, per germline. V lost 2 bases and J lost 6, with 10 bases in between. DNA of the CDR3: TGTGCCAGCAGCGTTCTGACTGGGGATACGCAGTATTTT. Its translation is CASSVLTGDTQYF. Full variable domain (missing parts from reference TRBV9 and TRBJ2-3): DSGVTQTPKHLITATGQRVTLRCSPRSGDLSVYWYQQSLDQGLQFLIQYYNGEERAKGNILERFSAQQFPDLHSELNLSSLELGDSALYFCASSVLTGDTQYFGPGTRLTVL.

The CDR3 reads CASSQERGSAAPRGETQYF. DNA for the CDR3: TGCGCCAGCAGCCAAGAAAGGGGTTCAGCAGCCCCGCGCGGAGAGACCCAGTACTTC. This chain links TRBV4-1 with TRBJ2-5, with a weak D call TRBD1 (5 bases). Germline-derived CDR1 and CDR2 are MGHRA and YSYEKL. Trimming took off 0 bases at V and 4 bases at J, with 24 bases between the two ends. This CDR3 has 19 residues.

The sample holds one count of this clone. This rearrangement joins TRBV5-1 to TRBJ1-1; the D is unclear. The V and J ends lost 4 bases and 1 base respectively, with 8 bases between them. The CDR3 totals 13 residues. In germline, CDR1 is SGHRS, CDR2 YFSETQ. The CDR3 DNA reads as TGCGCCAGCAGCATTTGGGGGAACACTGAAGCTTTCTTT. This codes for CASSIWGNTEAFF.

This clone was detected once. The chain recombines TRBV6-5 with TRBJ2-7; the match to TRBD2 covers 7 bases. The germline gives CDR1 MNHEY, CDR2 SVGAGI. There are 15 residues in the CDR3. Trimming took 2 bases from V and 7 from J; bases not matched to a gene: 11. CDR3 in DNA: TGTGCCAGCAGTTACGGGAGGGCCGGTCGGGGTGAGCAGTACTTC. It translates to CASSYGRAGRGEQYF.

V gene TRBV2 combines with J gene TRBJ2-7; perhaps D is TRBD1 or TRBD2 (5 bases each). Trimming stripped 7 bases from V and 0 bases from J, with 13 bases between. This CDR3 has 14 amino acids. Germline lookup yields CDR1 SNHLY and CDR2 FYNNEI. The CDR3 here is CASISGTVSYEQYF. The CDR3 nucleotides are TGTGCCAGCATATCCGGGACGGTCTCCTACGAGCAGTACTTC.

The CDR3 spells CASSLGPDGRGSNQPQHF. The CDR3 DNA sequence: TGTGCCAGCAGCTTAGGGCCAGACGGCCGAGGGAGCAATCAGCCCCAGCATTTT. The V and J genes are TRBV7-2 and TRBJ1-5; no definite D call. CDR1 SGHTA and CDR2 FQGNSA come from the germline V gene. The length of the CDR3 is 18 residues. V lost 1 base and J lost 1, with 17 bases in between.

The chain couples TRBV9 to TRBJ2-1, with a weak D call TRBD1 (5 bases). The CDR3 sequence is 15 residues long. V was shortened by 3 bases and J by 2 bases, with 12 bases between the two germline ends. Germline values: CDR1 SGDLS, CDR2 YYNGEE. The CDR3 is CASSEGYYPYNEQFF. In DNA form, the CDR3 reads TGTGCCAGCAGCGAGGGGTATTACCCCTACAATGAGCAGTTCTTC.

The chain uses TRBV5-6 and TRBJ1-1; TRBD1 agrees at 7 bases. Germline CDR1 reads SGHDT; CDR2 reads YYEEEE. The CDR3 totals 16 residues. Trimming at V came to 4 bases and at J to 6 bases, leaving 15 bases not matched to a gene. The CDR3 coding sequence is TGTGCCAGCAGCCCGGGAAGGACAGGAGGTTCTGCTGAAGCTTTCTTT. It is translated as CASSPGRTGGSAEAFF.

This sequence joins TRBV19 and TRBJ1-1; no clear D gene. The germline V gene has CDR1 LNHDA and CDR2 SQIVND (reference sequence). With 7 bases removed from V and 1 base from J, the gap between germline ends came to 16 bases. CDR3 length: 15 residues. The DNA for the CDR3 is TGTGCCAGTAAATATGATAGGGCCTGGAACACTGAAGCTTTCTTT. This sequence encodes CASKYDRAWNTEAFF.

The rearrangement joins TRBV6-2 or TRBV6-3 to TRBJ2-2; TRBD1 or TRBD2 may be the D gene (6 bases each). The V end was cut by 4 bases, the J end by 4 bases, with 16 bases between. The CDR3 sequence is 16 residues long. Germline V gene data show CDR1 as MNHEY and CDR2 as SVGEGT. CDR3 in DNA: TGTGCCAGCAGTTGGGGGGCCGGGACACCCACCGGGGAGCTGTTTTTT. It translates to CASSWGAGTPTGELFF.

The genes are TRBV3-1 (or the pseudogene TRBV3-2) and TRBJ2-3, with D perhaps TRBD2 (5 bases). CDR1 is LGHDT, CDR2 YNNKEL, per germline (reference sequence). Between the trimmed V and J ends, which lost 4 bases and 4 bases, there was a span of 12 bases. The CDR3 is made up of 14 amino acids. The CDR3, as DNA: TGTGCCAGCAGCCTCGGACTTTTTGCAGATACGCAGTATTTT. It encodes CASSLGLFADTQYF.